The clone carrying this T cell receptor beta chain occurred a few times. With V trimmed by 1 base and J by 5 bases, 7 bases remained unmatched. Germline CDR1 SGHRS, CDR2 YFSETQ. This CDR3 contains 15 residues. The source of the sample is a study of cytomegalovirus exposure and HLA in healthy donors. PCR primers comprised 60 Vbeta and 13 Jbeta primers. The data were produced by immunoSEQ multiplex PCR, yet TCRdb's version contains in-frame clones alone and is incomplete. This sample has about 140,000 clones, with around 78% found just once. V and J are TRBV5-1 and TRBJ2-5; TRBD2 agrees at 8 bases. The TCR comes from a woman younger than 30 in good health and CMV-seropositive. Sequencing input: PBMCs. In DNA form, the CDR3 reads TGCGCCAGCAGCTTGAAGGCGGGGGGCAGGGAGACCCAGTACTTC. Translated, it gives CASSLKAGGRETQYF. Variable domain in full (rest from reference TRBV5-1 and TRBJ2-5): KAGVTQTPRYLIKTRGQQVTLSCSPISGHRSVSWYQQTPGQGLQFLFEYFSETQRNKGNFPGRFSGRQFSNSRSEMNVSTLELGDSALYLCASSLKAGGRETQYFGPGTRLLVL.